The 13 T cell receptor beta chains presented below share a single source sample, sequenced in a study of identifying expanded T cells in peripheral blood (dated by TCRdb to the late 2010s). The library was built by means of the immunoSEQ multiplex PCR assay. TCRdb took over this immuneACCESS table, retaining in-frame rearrangements with V and J assigned. Such tables are incomplete; in checked studies, under half of the missing clones stem from an unresolved V gene, and the remainder is unexplained. This sample is represented by about 78,000 clones; 70% to 90% of them were singletons. The ten largest account for 18% of the sample. The sequenced sample consisted of blood. Receptors originate from a person between 18 and 75 years old in good health.

J is TRBJ2-3 and V is TRBV27, with 7 nucleotides matching TRBD1. The germline V gene encodes CDR1 MNHEY and CDR2 SMNVEV (reference sequence). The CDR3 covers 15 residues. V shed 5 bases and J 3 bases; nucleotides not matched to a gene: 8. The CDR3 DNA reads as TGTGCCAGCAGTCCTCTCGGGACAGCAACAGATACGCAGTATTTT. Translation gives CASSPLGTATDTQYF.

The chain has TRBV6-5 and TRBJ2-2; TRBD2 is a possible D gene (5 bases). Trimming cost V 7 bases and J 7 bases, with 13 bases left between them. Germline assignment: CDR1 MNHEY and CDR2 SVGAGI. This CDR3 is 13 amino acids long. CDR3 DNA sequence: TGTGCCAGCACCAACGGACGGGGCGGGGAGCTGTTTTTT. Protein product: CASTNGRGGELFF.

The rearrangement links TRBV9 to TRBJ2-1; D not certain. V shed 2 bases and J shed 0 bases, with 12 bases lying between them. Germline V CDR1 and CDR2: SGDLS, YYNGEE. The length of the CDR3 is 16 residues. The CDR3 coding sequence is TGTGCCAGCAGCGTGTACGGGTCGAGCTCCTACAATGAGCAGTTCTTC. Protein sequence: CASSVYGSSSYNEQFF. Full variable domain (rest looked up from reference TRBV9 and TRBJ2-1): DSGVTQTPKHLITATGQRVTLRCSPRSGDLSVYWYQQSLDQGLQFLIQYYNGEERAKGNILERFSAQQFPDLHSELNLSSLELGDSALYFCASSVYGSSSYNEQFFGPGTRLTVL.

This chain connects TRBV7-2 to TRBJ1-2; 9 bases match TRBD1. The CDR3 sequence is 15 residues long. V was pared by 3 bases and J by 7 bases, with 9 bases of the junction left unmatched. Germline V lookup: CDR1 SGHTA, CDR2 FQGNSA. The CDR3: CASSFGGTGFGGYTF. The CDR3, as DNA: TGTGCCAGCAGCTTCGGGGGGACAGGGTTCGGTGGCTACACCTTC.

The genes are TRBV25-1 and TRBJ2-7; 8 positions match TRBD2. This CDR3 is 16 amino acids long. J was trimmed by 5 bases and V by 3 bases; bases with no gene match: 12. The V gene's germline CDR1 is MGHDK and CDR2 SYGVNS. The CDR3 here is CASSDSGRAVWDEQYF. The CDR3 nucleotides read TGTGCCAGCAGTGATTCCGGGAGGGCCGTATGGGACGAGCAGTACTTC.

This rearrangement joins TRBV6-5 to TRBJ1-5, with no clear D. V was shortened by 5 bases and J by 4 bases, with 12 bases between the two germline ends. This CDR3 is 14 amino acids long. Germline loops: CDR1 MNHEY, CDR2 SVGAGI. CDR3 protein: CASSTRARNQPQHF. DNA of the CDR3: TGTGCCAGCAGTACTCGGGCCCGAAATCAGCCCCAGCATTTT.

The chain has TRBV2 and TRBJ2-1, with 10 bases aligning to TRBD2. Germline V gene lookup returns CDR1 SNHLY and CDR2 FYNNEI. V shed 7 bases, J shed 8 bases, and the junction held 11 bases outside the gene matches. The CDR3 is 15 amino acids. The CDR3 DNA reads as TGTGCCAGCAAGGCCCTAGCGGGAGAGAGGGATGAGCAGTTCTTC. It translates to CASKALAGERDEQFF.

The chain carries TRBV19 and TRBJ2-6; TRBD1 is a possible D gene (6 bases). The CDR3 spans 16 residues. The germline V gene encodes CDR1 LNHDA and CDR2 SQIVND (reference sequence). The V end lost 5 bases, the J end lost 0 bases, and 11 bases lay between the germline ends. The CDR3 here is CASSLAGDSGANVLTF. CDR3 DNA sequence: TGTGCCAGTAGTTTGGCAGGGGACTCTGGGGCCAACGTCCTGACTTTC.

The rearrangement uses TRBV7-3 and TRBJ1-5; the D is unclear. V was pared by 0 bases and J by 7 bases, with 7 bases between. In germline, CDR1 is SGHTA, CDR2 FQGTGA. The CDR3 consists of 13 residues. The CDR3 sequence is CASSLTGGQPQHF. DNA for the CDR3: TGTGCCAGCAGCTTAACGGGTGGCCAGCCCCAGCATTTT. Full variable domain (rest looked up from reference TRBV7-3 and TRBJ1-5): GAGVSQTPSNKVTEKGKYVELRCDPISGHTALYWYRQSLGQGPEFLIYFQGTGAADDSGLPNDRFFAVRPEGSVSTLKIQRTERGDSAVYLCASSLTGGQPQHFGDGTRLSIL.

The chain carries TRBV7-8 and TRBJ1-4; unclear D gene. The germline V gene has CDR1 SGHVS and CDR2 FQNEAQ. Trimming took 4 bases from V and 3 from J, leaving 9 bases between them. The CDR3 spans 14 residues. The CDR3 DNA sequence: TGTGCCAGCAGCTCCTCGTTTCCTAATGAAAAACTGTTTTTT. Translation: CASSSSFPNEKLFF.

J is TRBJ1-4 and V is TRBV28, with D hard to call. The CDR3 loop spans 11 amino acids. V dropped 5 bases and J dropped 8 bases, with 6 bases sitting between them. Germline assignment: CDR1 MDHEN and CDR2 SYDVKM. The CDR3 DNA follows: TGTGCCAGCAGTACTCGAGAAAAACTGTTTTTT. Its translation: CASSTREKLFF.

V usage is TRBV28 and J usage is TRBJ2-7, with TRBD1 matching over 9 bases. Germline V CDR1 and CDR2: MDHEN, SYDVKM. J gave up 7 bases and V 5 bases, and 12 bases lay outside the gene matches. The CDR3 sequence is 15 residues long. In DNA, the CDR3 is TGTGCCAGCAGTCCCGATATCGGACAGGGGCTTGAGCAGTACTTC. It specifies CASSPDIGQGLEQYF.

The gene calls are TRBV18 and TRBJ2-1; D might be TRBD2 (6 bases). Per the germline V gene, CDR1 is KGHSH and CDR2 is LQKENI. Trimming took off 2 bases at V and 11 bases at J, with 19 bases between the two ends. The CDR3 spans 15 residues. The CDR3 protein is CASSPASGGNGQQFF. For the CDR3, the DNA is TGTGCCAGCTCACCAGCCTCGGGCGGGAACGGTCAGCAGTTCTTC.